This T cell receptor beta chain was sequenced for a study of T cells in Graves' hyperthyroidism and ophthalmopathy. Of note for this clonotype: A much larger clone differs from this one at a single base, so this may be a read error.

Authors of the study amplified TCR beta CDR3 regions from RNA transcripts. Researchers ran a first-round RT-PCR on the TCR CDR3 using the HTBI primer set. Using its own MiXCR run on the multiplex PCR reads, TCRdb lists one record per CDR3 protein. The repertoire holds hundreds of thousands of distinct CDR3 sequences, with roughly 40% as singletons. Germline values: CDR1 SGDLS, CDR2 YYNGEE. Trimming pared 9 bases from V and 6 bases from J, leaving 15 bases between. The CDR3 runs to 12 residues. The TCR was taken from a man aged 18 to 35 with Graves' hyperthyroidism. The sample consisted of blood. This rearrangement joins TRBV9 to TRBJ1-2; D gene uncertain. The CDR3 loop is CATKPRTDGYTF. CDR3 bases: TGTGCCACCAAACCCAGGACGGATGGCTACACCTTC.